These 28 T cell receptor beta chains were all obtained from the same sample, sequenced in a study of blood T cell repertoires in COVID-19. Repertoires were generated with immunoSEQ multiplex PCR, while TCRdb's copy carries only in-frame clones and drops some. The sample has 30,000 to 40,000 clones; 80% to 90% are singletons. What was sequenced was peripheral blood. Receptors originate from a human donor in a cohort sampled during active COVID-19.

The J gene is TRBJ2-3, the V gene TRBV18; D unclear. This CDR3 is 13 amino acids long. Trimming took 2 bases from V and 6 from J, leaving 9 bases between them. Germline CDR1 and CDR2: KGHSH and LQKENI. CDR3 sequence reads: CASSPIPVDTQYF. The DNA of the CDR3 is TGTGCCAGCTCACCAATTCCGGTGGATACGCAGTATTTT. The full variable domain, its missing parts supplied by reference TRBV18 and TRBJ2-3, is NAGVMQNPRHLVRRRGQEARLRCSPMKGHSHVYWYRQLPEEGLKFMVYLQKENIIDESGMPKERFSAEFPKEGPSILRIQQVVRGDSAAYFCASSPIPVDTQYFGPGTRLTVL.

This chain links TRBV18 with TRBJ2-3, with 8 bases fitting TRBD1. Germline loops: CDR1 KGHSH, CDR2 LQKENI. This CDR3 has 17 residues. V shed 4 bases and J 3 bases; nucleotides not matched to a gene: 12. Here the CDR3 DNA reads TGTGCCAGCTCACTTAGCCTAGGACAGGGCGGAACAGATACGCAGTATTTT. Encoded protein: CASSLSLGQGGTDTQYF.

V usage is TRBV6-5 and J usage is TRBJ2-4; tentatively, D is TRBD1 (5 bases). V was trimmed by 6 bases and J by 2 bases, leaving 8 bases between them. The CDR3 is 13 amino acids. CDR1 is MNHEY, CDR2 SVGAGI, per germline. This chain's CDR3 is CASRAGSKNIQYF. CDR3 nucleotide sequence: TGTGCCAGCAGGGCAGGGTCCAAAAACATTCAGTACTTC.

V gene TRBV6-1 combines with J gene TRBJ1-1; 9 nucleotides match TRBD1. The J segment lost 5 bases and the V segment lost 2 bases, leaving 6 bases of the junction unmatched. Germline V lookup: CDR1 MNHNS, CDR2 SASEGT. The length of the CDR3 is 15 residues. The CDR3 sequence is CASSEPTGGLTEAFF. CDR3 nucleotides: TGTGCCAGCAGTGAACCAACAGGGGGCTTAACTGAAGCTTTCTTT.

A remark on this clone: One end of the junction does not line up with germline, which may come from a read error. The rearrangement joins TRBV25-1 to TRBJ2-7; 10 bases are a match to TRBD2. The germline V gene encodes CDR1 MGHDK and CDR2 SYGVNS. The CDR3 is made up of 15 amino acids. The CDR3: CASSVAGTSALRLDF. In DNA, the CDR3 is TGTGCCAGCAGTGTAGCCGGGACTAGCGCTCTACGCTTGGACTTC.

This clone was seen only a few times. The J gene is TRBJ2-7, the V gene TRBV2; tentatively, D is TRBD1 (6 bases). The V and J ends lost 4 bases and 0 bases respectively, with 7 bases between them. Germline V gives CDR1 SNHLY, CDR2 FYNNEI. There are 13 residues in the CDR3. CDR3: CASSGDNSYEQYF. The CDR3 DNA is TGTGCCAGCAGTGGGGACAACTCCTACGAGCAGTACTTC.

The CDR3 DNA sequence: TGTGCCAGCAGCTTGGCTGGTAGCGGGATCCTCTACGAGCAGTACTTC. Encoded protein: CASSLAGSGILYEQYF. The chain has TRBV5-6 and TRBJ2-7; TRBD2 matches 8 bases. The CDR3 has 16 residues. V shed 0 bases, J shed 3 bases, and the junction held 8 bases outside the gene matches. In germline, CDR1 is SGHDT, CDR2 YYEEEE.

This clone was seen only a few times. The genes are TRBV19 and TRBJ2-3, with 8 bases matching TRBD2. The germline V gene has CDR1 LNHDA and CDR2 SQIVND (reference sequence). This CDR3 has 18 residues. Unmatched junction bases numbered 14, after V lost 1 base and J lost 5 bases. The CDR3 DNA is TGTGCCAGTAGTATAGCTCGCTCCGGGACTAGTTCAAAAGATACGCAGTATTTT. This encodes CASSIARSGTSSKDTQYF.

The chain combines TRBV6-5 with TRBJ1-1; D possibly corresponds to TRBD1 (5 bases). Germline CDR1 is MNHEY and CDR2 is SVGAGI. This CDR3 has 15 residues. Deletions cut 2 bases from V and 1 base from J, with 11 bases between. Here the CDR3 reads CASSYGRGGNTEAFF. CDR3 nucleotides: TGTGCCAGCAGTTACGGAAGGGGAGGGAACACTGAAGCTTTCTTT.

This rearrangement joins TRBV7-2 to TRBJ1-5, with 8 bases lining up with TRBD1. The J segment lost 7 bases and the V segment lost 8 bases, leaving 7 bases of the junction unmatched. Germline V gene data show CDR1 as SGHTA and CDR2 as FQGNSA. The CDR3 spans 13 residues. The CDR3 DNA is TGTGCCAGCTCAGGGGGCGTCGGACAGCCCCAGCATTTT. This translates into CASSGGVGQPQHF. Together with reference TRBV7-2 and TRBJ1-5, the CDR3 gives the full variable domain: GAGVSQSPSNKVTEKGKDVELRCDPISGHTALYWYRQSLGQGLEFLIYFQGNSAPDKSGLPSDRFSAERTGGSVSTLTIQRTQQEDSAVYLCASSGGVGQPQHFGDGTRLSIL.

A single count supports this clone. In DNA, the CDR3 is TGTGCCAGTAGTATCAGCGGAAATGAAAAACTGTTTTTT. It translates to CASSISGNEKLFF. The rearrangement links TRBV19 to TRBJ1-4; D is undetermined. The CDR3 has 13 residues. Germline-derived CDR1 and CDR2 are LNHDA and SQIVND (reference sequence). Trimming cost V 3 bases and J 5 bases, with 7 bases left between them.

The genes are TRBV19 and TRBJ1-1; no clear D gene. Trimming took 7 bases from V and 1 from J, leaving 10 bases between them. CDR1 is LNHDA and CDR2 is SQIVND in the germline V gene (reference sequence). The CDR3 has 13 residues. The CDR3 is CASTRRRNTEAFF. CDR3 nucleotides: TGTGCCAGTACGAGGCGGAGGAACACTGAAGCTTTCTTT.

This chain links TRBV24-1 with TRBJ2-1; 12 positions match TRBD1. Losses at the gene ends were 4 bases for V and 6 bases for J; bases not matched to a gene: 6. CDR3 length equals 16 residues. Germline V gene lookup returns CDR1 KGHDR and CDR2 SFDVKD. The CDR3, as DNA: TGTGCCACCAGTGAAACCCGGGACAGGGGGCGCAATGAGCAGTTCTTC. Protein: CATSETRDRGRNEQFF.

This chain connects TRBV6-5 to TRBJ2-5, with 7 bases lining up with TRBD2. The V gene end was trimmed by 7 bases and the J gene end by 9 bases; junction bases not matched to a gene: 11. This CDR3 contains 13 residues. Per germline, CDR1 MNHEY and CDR2 SVGAGI. The CDR3 spells CASNRGVPSSQYF. CDR3 bases: TGTGCCAGCAACCGGGGGGTGCCCTCGTCCCAGTACTTC.

CDR3 sequence: CASRSSGFGYGYTF. The DNA of the CDR3 is TGTGCCAGCCGCAGCAGCGGGTTCGGCTATGGCTACACCTTC. The chain joins TRBV28 to TRBJ1-2; unclear D gene. The CDR3 consists of 14 residues. The germline CDR1 and CDR2 sequences are MDHEN and SYDVKM. The germline V and J ends were trimmed by 8 bases and 4 bases, with 17 bases remaining between them.

This clone has a handful of counts. This chain connects TRBV30 to TRBJ1-4; TRBD1 is a possible D gene (5 bases). CDR1 is GTSNPN, CDR2 SVGIG, per germline (reference sequence). Trimming shortened V by 5 bases and J by 8 bases, and 21 bases separated the two germline ends. The CDR3 consists of 15 residues. CDR3 protein: CAWGPGTGLNEKLFF. In DNA, the CDR3 is TGTGCCTGGGGCCCCGGCACAGGATTAAACGAAAAACTGTTTTTT.

J is TRBJ1-5 and V is TRBV3-1 (or the pseudogene TRBV3-2); maybe TRBD1 (6 bases). Germline lookup yields CDR1 LGHDT and CDR2 YNNKEL (reference sequence). V was trimmed by 0 bases and J by 3 bases, leaving 9 bases between them. The CDR3 runs 15 residues. This chain's CDR3 is CASSQEHRVNQPQHF. The CDR3 DNA sequence: TGTGCCAGCAGCCAAGAGCACAGGGTCAATCAGCCCCAGCATTTT.

The chain uses TRBV6-2 or TRBV6-3 and TRBJ2-7, with 9 bases fitting TRBD2. This CDR3 spans 14 amino acids. Trimming took 2 bases from V and 6 from J; bases not matched to a gene: 5. Per germline, CDR1 MNHEY and CDR2 SVGEGT. CDR3 region: CASSYVREGGEQYF. Written as DNA, the CDR3 is TGTGCCAGCAGTTACGTGCGGGAGGGGGGCGAGCAGTACTTC.

By share of the sample, this clone is medium-sized (0.01 to 0.1%). This chain joins TRBV19 and TRBJ2-1; 8 nucleotides line up with TRBD1. The CDR3 spans 15 residues. Germline CDR1 reads LNHDA; CDR2 reads SQIVND (reference sequence). V gave up 5 bases and J gave up 14 bases; unmatched junction bases: 17. The CDR3 region has the DNA TGTGCCAGTAGTCCCGGACAGGGCGGGGTGAGACGGGAGTTCTTC. It encodes CASSPGQGGVRREFF.

V and J are TRBV4-2 and TRBJ1-1; D uncertain. Germline V gives CDR1 LGHNA, CDR2 YNFKEQ. V was shortened by 1 base and J by 4 bases, with 7 bases between the two germline ends. The CDR3 sequence is 13 residues long. As DNA, the CDR3 is TGTGCCAGCAGCCAAGGGAGGGTCACTGAAGCTTTCTTT. Translating gives CASSQGRVTEAFF.

This CDR3 is CSVGGQSYEQYF. CDR3 bases: TGCAGCGTTGGGGGACAGAGTTACGAGCAGTACTTC. The rearrangement links TRBV29-1 to TRBJ2-7; 7 nucleotides agree with TRBD1. CDR1 is SQVTM and CDR2 is ANQGSEA in the germline V gene. V was clipped by 4 bases and J by 4 bases; unmatched bases: 4. The CDR3 consists of 12 residues.

The CDR3 is CASSPRVGGKDQPQHF. DNA of the CDR3: TGTGCCAGCTCACCCCGGGTAGGGGGCAAGGATCAGCCCCAGCATTTT. The rearrangement joins TRBV18 to TRBJ1-5; 7 bases align to TRBD1. This CDR3 spans 16 amino acids. Germline lookup yields CDR1 KGHSH and CDR2 LQKENI. V lost 3 bases to trimming and J lost 5 bases; unmatched junction nucleotides: 10.

The V call is TRBV18, the J call TRBJ1-1, with a weak D call TRBD1 (6 bases). Trimming stripped 3 bases from V and 5 bases from J, with 7 bases between. Germline V gene sequence: CDR1 KGHSH, CDR2 LQKENI. This CDR3 contains 12 residues. This CDR3 is CASSPDRTEAFF. Written as DNA, the CDR3 is TGTGCCAGCTCACCGGACAGAACTGAAGCTTTCTTT.

The chain carries TRBV30 and TRBJ1-2, with TRBD1 matching 7 bases. CDR1 is GTSNPN and CDR2 is SVGIG in the germline V gene (reference sequence). J lost 3 bases, V lost 2 bases, and 9 bases had no gene match. CDR3 length: 15 residues. In DNA, the CDR3 is TGTGCCTGGAGTTCCGGTGGAACAGGGGACTATGGCTACACCTTC. Its translation is CAWSSGGTGDYGYTF.

This sequence joins TRBV14 and TRBJ1-1; D is uncertain. The CDR3 is 14 residues long. Germline assignment: CDR1 SGHDN and CDR2 FVKESK. V lost 2 bases and J 7 bases, leaving 14 bases between the germline ends. The CDR3 region is CASSQRAGKGEAFF. The CDR3 bases are TGTGCCAGCAGCCAACGCGCCGGGAAGGGTGAAGCTTTCTTT. Combining the CDR3 with reference TRBV14 and TRBJ1-1 gives the whole variable domain EAGVTQFPSHSVIEKGQTVTLRCDPISGHDNLYWYRRVMGKEIKFLLHFVKESKQDESGMPNNRFLAERTGGTYSTLKVQPAELEDSGVYFCASSQRAGKGEAFFGQGTRLTVV.

V usage is TRBV12-3 or TRBV12-4 and J usage is TRBJ1-1, with 8 nucleotides matching TRBD1. J gave up 7 bases and V 5 bases, and 6 bases lay outside the gene matches. This CDR3 has 13 residues. CDR3 DNA: TGTGCCAGCAGTAACCGACAGGGGTATGAAGCTTTCTTT. It encodes CASSNRQGYEAFF.

Worth noting for this clone: Other nucleotide sequences from this sample produce the same CDR3. The rearrangement joins TRBV7-9 to TRBJ1-2, with 11 bases fitting TRBD1. The CDR3 is 15 residues long. The germline gives CDR1 SEHNR, CDR2 FQNEAQ (reference sequence). The V gene end was trimmed by 1 base and the J gene end by 4 bases; junction bases not matched to a gene: 2. Written as DNA, the CDR3 is TGTGCCAGCAGCTTAGGCGGGACAGGGGGCTATGGCTACACCTTC. Translating it yields CASSLGGTGGYGYTF.

CDR3 sequence reads: CASGVSSYEQYF. The CDR3 DNA sequence: TGTGCCAGCGGAGTAAGCTCCTACGAGCAGTACTTC. The chain joins TRBV28 to TRBJ2-7; no clear D gene. CDR3 length: 12 residues. Per germline, CDR1 MDHEN and CDR2 SYDVKM. V gave up 8 bases and J gave up 0 bases, with 8 bases separating them.